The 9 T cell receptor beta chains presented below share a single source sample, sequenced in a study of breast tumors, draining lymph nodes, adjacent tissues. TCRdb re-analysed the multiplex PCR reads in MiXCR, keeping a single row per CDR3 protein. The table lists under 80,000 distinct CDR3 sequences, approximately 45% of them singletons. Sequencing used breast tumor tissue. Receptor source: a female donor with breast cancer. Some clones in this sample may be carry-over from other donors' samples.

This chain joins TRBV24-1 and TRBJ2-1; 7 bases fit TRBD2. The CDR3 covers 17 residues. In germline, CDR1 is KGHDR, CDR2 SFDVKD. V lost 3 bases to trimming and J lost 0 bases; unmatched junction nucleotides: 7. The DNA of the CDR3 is TGTGCCACCAGTGATAATGGGGCGGGAGTCTCCTACAATGAGCAGTTCTTC. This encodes CATSDNGAGVSYNEQFF.

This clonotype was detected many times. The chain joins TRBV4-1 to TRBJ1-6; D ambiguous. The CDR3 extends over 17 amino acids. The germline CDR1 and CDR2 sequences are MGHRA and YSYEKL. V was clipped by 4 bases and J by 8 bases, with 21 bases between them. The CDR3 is CASSPRPGQRRDSPLHF. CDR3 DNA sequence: TGCGCCAGCAGCCCAAGACCCGGGCAGAGGAGGGATTCACCCCTCCACTTT.

This CDR3 reads CASSDRLAGNSPLHF. In DNA form, the CDR3 reads TGTGCCAGCAGCGATAGACTAGCGGGGAACTCACCCCTCCACTTT. This sequence joins TRBV7-9 and TRBJ1-6; D not resolved. CDR1 SEHNR and CDR2 FQNEAQ come from the germline V gene (reference sequence). The CDR3 spans 15 residues. Trimming removed 5 bases at V and 10 bases at J, with 18 bases between.

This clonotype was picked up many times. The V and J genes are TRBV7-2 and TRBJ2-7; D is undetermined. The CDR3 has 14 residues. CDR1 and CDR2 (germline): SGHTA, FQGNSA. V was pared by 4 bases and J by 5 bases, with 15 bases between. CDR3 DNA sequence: TGTGCCAGCAGCTCCCAGGAGACGAGAAACGAGCAGTACTTC. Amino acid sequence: CASSSQETRNEQYF. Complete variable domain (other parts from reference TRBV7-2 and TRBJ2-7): GAGVSQSPSNKVTEKGKDVELRCDPISGHTALYWYRQSLGQGLEFLIYFQGNSAPDKSGLPSDRFSAERTGGSVSTLTIQRTQQEDSAVYLCASSSQETRNEQYFGPGTRLTVT.

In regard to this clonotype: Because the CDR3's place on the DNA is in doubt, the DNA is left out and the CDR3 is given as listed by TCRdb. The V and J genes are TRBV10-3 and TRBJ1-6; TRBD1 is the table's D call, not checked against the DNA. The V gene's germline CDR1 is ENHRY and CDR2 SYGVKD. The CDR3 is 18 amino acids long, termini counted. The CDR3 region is CAISAALKLPKQGVPLHF.

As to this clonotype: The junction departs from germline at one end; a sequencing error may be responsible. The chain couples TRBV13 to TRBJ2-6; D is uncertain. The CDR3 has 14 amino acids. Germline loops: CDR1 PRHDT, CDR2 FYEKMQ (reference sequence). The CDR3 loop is CASSLVQGANVLTF. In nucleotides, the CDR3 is TGCGCCAGCAGCTTGGTACAGGGGGCCAACGTCCTGACTTTC.

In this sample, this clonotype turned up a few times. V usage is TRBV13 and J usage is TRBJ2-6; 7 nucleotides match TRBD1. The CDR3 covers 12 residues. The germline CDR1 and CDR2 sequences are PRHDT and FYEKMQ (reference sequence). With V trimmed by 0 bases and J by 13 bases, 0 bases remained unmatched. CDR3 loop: CASSLGTGVLTF. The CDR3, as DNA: TGTGCCAGCAGCTTAGGGACAGGGGTCCTGACTTTC.

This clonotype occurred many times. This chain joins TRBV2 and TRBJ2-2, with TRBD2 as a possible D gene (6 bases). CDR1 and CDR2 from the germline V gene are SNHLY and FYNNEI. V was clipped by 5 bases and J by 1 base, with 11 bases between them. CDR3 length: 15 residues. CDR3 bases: TGTGCCAGCAGTTTACTAGCTGGGAACACCGGGGAGCTGTTTTTT. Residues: CASSLLAGNTGELFF.

CDR3 residues: CASSAGSGGQETQYF. The CDR3 DNA sequence: TGTGCCAGCAGCGCCGGATCTGGGGGACAAGAGACCCAGTACTTC. V and J are TRBV9 and TRBJ2-5; tentatively, D is TRBD1 or TRBD2 (5 bases each). The germline V and J ends were trimmed by 3 bases and 2 bases, with 14 bases remaining between them. Per germline, CDR1 SGDLS and CDR2 YYNGEE. CDR3 length: 15 residues.